The 16 T cell receptor beta chains presented below share a single source sample, sequenced in a study of vaccination and CD4 T cells after COVID-19. The antigens of these receptors remain unknown. With the Oncomine TCR Beta short-read assay, DNA from cultured CD4+ T cells was sequenced. In TCRdb, the PCR reads were re-called with MiXCR into one record per CDR3 protein. The sample holds 15,000 or so distinct CDR3 sequences, roughly 51% seen once. Documented treatment: approximately 10-day PBMC culture with coronavirus spike peptide pools or control peptides (ViraFEST assay). Sequenced here: cultured CD4+ T cells from blood, sampled after SARS-CoV-2 vaccination. The source of these receptors is a human donor with COVID-19.

The chain couples TRBV11-2 to TRBJ1-2; D not certain. CDR1 is SGHAT and CDR2 is FQNNGV in the germline V gene. Trimming took 2 bases from V and 4 from J, leaving 8 bases between them. CDR3 length: 13 amino acids. CDR3 in DNA: TGTGCCAGCAGCTTAATCCGGGTCTATGGCTACACCTTC. Amino acids: CASSLIRVYGYTF.

This clonotype was detected once. The genes are TRBV12-3 or TRBV12-4 and TRBJ1-5; D gene unclear. The CDR3 loop spans 13 amino acids. Between the trimmed V and J ends, which lost 7 bases and 5 bases, there was a span of 12 bases. CDR3 DNA sequence: TGTGCCAGCACTGGGCCCGACCATCAGCCCCAGCATTTT. Translating it yields CASTGPDHQPQHF.

The CDR3 DNA is TGTGCCAGCATCACCATAGCGGGGGGGTACGAGCAGTACTTC. Translation: CASITIAGGYEQYF. This sequence joins TRBV6-1 and TRBJ2-7; 11 bases are shared with TRBD2. Germline V gene data show CDR1 as MNHNS and CDR2 as SASEGT. V lost 7 bases, J lost 4 bases, and 6 bases stayed unmatched. The CDR3 is made up of 14 amino acids.

This clonotype was seen a single time. The gene calls are TRBV5-4 and TRBJ2-3; 9 nucleotides align to TRBD1. The CDR3 contains 17 residues. CDR1 and CDR2 (germline): SGHNT, YYREEE (reference sequence). V shed 3 bases and J 3 bases; nucleotides not matched to a gene: 11. CDR3 DNA: TGTGCCAGCAGCTCTACAGGGGGCGCGAGGTTTACAGATACGCAGTATTTT. This codes for CASSSTGGARFTDTQYF.

V and J are TRBV19 and TRBJ2-7; D not certain. Germline V gene sequence: CDR1 LNHDA, CDR2 SQIVND (reference sequence). The CDR3 is 13 amino acids. Trimming stripped 4 bases from V and 4 bases from J, with 11 bases between. DNA for the CDR3: TGTGCCAGTAGTACCGCGGCGTCTTACGAGCAGTACTTC. Residues: CASSTAASYEQYF. The full variable domain, with the rest looked up from reference TRBV19 and TRBJ2-7, is DGGITQSPKYLFRKEGQNVTLSCEQNLNHDAMYWYRQDPGQGLRLIYYSQIVNDFQKGDIAEGYSVSREKKESFPLTVTSAQKNPTAFYLCASSTAASYEQYFGPGTRLTVT.

This clonotype was recorded a few times. V is TRBV15 and J is TRBJ2-7; no clear D. The CDR3 has 13 amino acids. With 1 base removed from V and 2 bases from J, the gap between germline ends came to 6 bases. Looked up from germline, CDR1 is LNHNV and CDR2 is YYDKDF (reference sequence). The CDR3 is CATSRGPTYEQYF. CDR3 sequence (DNA): TGTGCCACCAGCAGAGGCCCGACCTACGAGCAGTACTTC. Variable domain in full (rest from reference TRBV15 and TRBJ2-7): DAMVIQNPRYQVTQFGKPVTLSCSQTLNHNVMYWYQQKSSQAPKLLFHYYDKDFNNEADTPDNFQSRRPNTSFCFLDIRSPGLGDTAMYLCATSRGPTYEQYFGPGTRLTVT.

V usage is TRBV28 and J usage is TRBJ1-3; D gene uncertain. CDR1 is MDHEN, CDR2 SYDVKM, per germline. The ends were cut back, 6 bases at V and 0 bases at J, with 12 bases in the middle. The CDR3 has 15 amino acids. The DNA of the CDR3 is TGTGCCAGCAGCGGGGTAGGAAGCTCTGGAAACACCATATATTTT. Its translation: CASSGVGSSGNTIYF.

The chain couples TRBV7-9 to TRBJ2-7; 9 nucleotides align to TRBD2. V lost 2 bases, J lost 0 bases, and 2 bases stayed unmatched. CDR1 is SEHNR, CDR2 FQNEAQ, per germline (reference sequence). The CDR3 length is 15 residues. CDR3 bases: TGTGCCAGCAGCTTAAGAGCGGGGGGCTCCTACGAGCAGTACTTC. Protein: CASSLRAGGSYEQYF.

The V and J genes are TRBV20-1 and TRBJ1-2, with 11 bases identical to TRBD1. There are 12 residues in the CDR3. CDR1 and CDR2 from the germline V gene are DFQATT and SNEGSKA (reference sequence). V trimming: 6 bases; J trimming: 7 bases; junction bases outside the gene matches: 4. For the CDR3, the DNA is TGCAGTGCGTGGACAGGGGGCGTTGGCTACACCTTC. Protein: CSAWTGGVGYTF.

This clonotype was seen a few times. The genes are TRBV19 and TRBJ1-1, with 7 bases lining up with TRBD1. With V trimmed by 6 bases and J by 4 bases, 5 bases remained unmatched. In germline, CDR1 is LNHDA, CDR2 SQIVND (reference sequence). The CDR3 is 13 amino acids. The CDR3 bases are TGTGCCAGTAGATATCAGGGGGGCACTGAAGCTTTCTTT. Its protein is CASRYQGGTEAFF.

This clonotype occurred a few times. The chain couples TRBV2 to TRBJ2-5; D unresolved. Germline values: CDR1 SNHLY, CDR2 FYNNEI. The ends were cut back, 8 bases at V and 5 bases at J, with 9 bases in the middle. The CDR3 is made up of 11 amino acids. This chain's CDR3 is CASLRGETQYF. The CDR3 DNA is TGTGCCAGCCTCCGTGGGGAGACCCAGTACTTC.

As to this clonotype: The CDR3 end shows no conserved phenylalanine or tryptophan, and so a read error is likely. This chain links TRBV10-1 with TRBJ2-7; no definite D call. Trimming removed 6 bases from V and 3 bases from J, with 9 bases in between. The CDR3 totals 12 residues. Germline V gene sequence: CDR1 WNHNN, CDR2 SYGVQD (reference sequence). The CDR3 here is CASSNLIYEQYL. The CDR3 bases are TGCGCCAGCAGCAACCTCATCTACGAGCAGTACCTC.

This chain links TRBV6-2 or TRBV6-3 with TRBJ1-2; 10 nucleotides match TRBD1. This CDR3 region has 14 residues. V lost 6 bases and J lost 8; bases outside the gene matches: 9. Germline CDR1 is MNHEY and CDR2 is SVGEGT. Here the CDR3 DNA reads TGTGCCAGCAGGAGCCGGACAGGGGGAAAGGGCTACACCTTC. Translating gives CASRSRTGGKGYTF.

The V and J genes are TRBV10-1 and TRBJ2-3; D unresolved. CDR1 is WNHNN and CDR2 is SYGVQD in the germline V gene (reference sequence). This CDR3 is built from 12 residues. V lost 4 bases, J lost 2 bases, and 4 bases lay in between. Here the CDR3 reads CASSAATDTQYF. For the CDR3, the DNA is TGCGCCAGCAGTGCGGCCACAGATACGCAGTATTTT.

This clonotype came up a few times. V gene TRBV7-2 combines with J gene TRBJ1-3, with D uncertain. The CDR3 runs to 15 residues. V lost 1 base to trimming and J lost 1 base, with 8 bases between them. Germline V gene sequence: CDR1 SGHTA, CDR2 FQGNSA. The CDR3 DNA reads as TGTGCCAGCAGCTTAGACTCGGGGTCTGGAAACACCATATATTTT. This codes for CASSLDSGSGNTIYF.

As DNA, the CDR3 is TGTGCCACCAGCAGAGATACGGATGGCTACACCTTC. Translation: CATSRDTDGYTF. The chain recombines TRBV15 with TRBJ1-2; D is uncertain. CDR1 LNHNV and CDR2 YYDKDF come from the germline V gene (reference sequence). V dropped 0 bases and J dropped 6 bases, with 5 bases sitting between them. This CDR3 contains 12 residues. Together with reference TRBV15 and TRBJ1-2, the CDR3 gives the full variable domain: DAMVIQNPRYQVTQFGKPVTLSCSQTLNHNVMYWYQQKSSQAPKLLFHYYDKDFNNEADTPDNFQSRRPNTSFCFLDIRSPGLGDTAMYLCATSRDTDGYTFGSGTRLTVV.